The 8 T cell receptor beta chains presented below share a single source sample, sequenced in a study of Tregs in tolerant kidney transplant recipients. The nonmyeloablative bone marrow transplants came from related graft donors, with transient mixed chimerism. The method was immunoSEQ multiplex PCR; TCRdb's version includes in-frame clones alone and lacks a portion of them. In the table there are 90,000 or so clones, 80% to 95% of which are singletons. The sequences come from CD4+ T cells from blood (PBMCs), collected 12 months after the transplant. These receptors were collected from a human patient who received a combined kidney and bone marrow transplant. Among the T cells, some may be from the graft donor.

The chain couples TRBV7-2 to TRBJ1-2, with D hard to call. The CDR3 is made up of 15 amino acids. The V and J ends lost 5 bases and 6 bases respectively, with 19 bases between them. Germline V gene sequence: CDR1 SGHTA, CDR2 FQGNSA. CDR3 in DNA: TGTGCCAGCAGCATAACTACTGGAAGGCCGGATGGCTACACCTTC. This codes for CASSITTGRPDGYTF.

Only a few counts were recorded for this clone. This chain links TRBV7-9 with TRBJ1-4; a possible D gene is TRBD1 (5 bases). The germline V gene has CDR1 SEHNR and CDR2 FQNEAQ (reference sequence). The V and J ends lost 4 bases and 4 bases respectively, with 16 bases between them. This CDR3 spans 16 amino acids. The CDR3 loop reads CASSSRFKTVNEKLFF. In DNA form, the CDR3 reads TGTGCCAGCAGCTCCCGATTCAAGACAGTTAATGAAAAACTGTTTTTT.

The chain is built from TRBV30 and TRBJ1-2; no definite D call. Germline CDR1 reads GTSNPN; CDR2 reads SVGIG (reference sequence). Trimming left V 0 bases short and J 2 bases short, with 4 bases between. There are 12 residues in the CDR3. The CDR3 here is CAWSVKNYGYTF. Here the CDR3 DNA reads TGTGCCTGGAGTGTTAAAAACTATGGCTACACCTTC.

The rearrangement links TRBV30 to TRBJ2-2, with 9 bases matching TRBD1. This CDR3 has 15 residues. Germline V gene sequence: CDR1 GTSNPN, CDR2 SVGIG (reference sequence). The V gene end was trimmed by 1 base and the J gene end by 3 bases; junction bases not matched to a gene: 3. CDR3 amino acids: CAWSARDRDTGELFF. The CDR3 coding sequence is TGTGCCTGGAGTGCCCGGGACAGGGACACCGGGGAGCTGTTTTTT.

The chain carries TRBV25-1 and TRBJ1-3, with 12 positions matching TRBD1. The V and J ends lost 3 bases and 7 bases, in that order; junction bases with no gene match: 7. This CDR3 has 16 residues. The germline gives CDR1 MGHDK, CDR2 SYGVNS. CDR3 loop: CASSDGTGGRWNTIYF. The CDR3, as DNA: TGTGCCAGCAGTGACGGGACAGGGGGCAGGTGGAACACCATATATTTT.

This sequence joins TRBV7-9 and TRBJ1-1; D is ambiguous. The V gene lost 2 bases and the J gene lost 3 bases, with 13 bases spanning the gap. The CDR3 extends over 15 amino acids. The germline V gene has CDR1 SEHNR and CDR2 FQNEAQ (reference sequence). The CDR3 DNA is TGTGCCAGCAGCTTAATTCAGGCCGGGGACACTGAAGCTTTCTTT. Its translation is CASSLIQAGDTEAFF.

This chain links TRBV7-2 with TRBJ2-1, with 8 nucleotides matching TRBD2. The CDR3 totals 15 residues. V dropped 8 bases and J dropped 6; count of bases not matched to a gene: 12. From germline, CDR1 is SGHTA and CDR2 FQGNSA. CDR3 coding DNA: TGTGCCAGCCGTTCAGCGGGAGTGACCCCCAATGAGCAGTTCTTC. Its protein product is CASRSAGVTPNEQFF.

This chain connects TRBV5-1 to TRBJ2-3; no reliable D call. CDR3 length: 16 residues. Germline CDR1 reads SGHRS; CDR2 reads YFSETQ. Deletions cut 4 bases from V and 1 base from J, with 16 bases between. The CDR3, as DNA: TGCGCCAGCAGCCCTCACCTAAGTGTTGGCACAGATACGCAGTATTTT. Translating gives CASSPHLSVGTDTQYF.